Each of the 30 T cell receptor beta chains below was sequenced from the same sample in a study of blood T cells in healthy people across ages. Through a sample-barcoded 5' primer and a J-beta primer mix, a second PCR was run for roughly 6 to 12 cycles. TCRdb fed the 5' RACE reads into MiXCR, producing one record per CDR3 protein. The repertoire has approximately 1.5 million distinct CDR3 sequences, about 45% of them found once; the top ten carry around 4%. The sequenced sample consisted of blood. Receptor source: a woman aged 18-29 years in good health.

J is TRBJ2-1 and V is TRBV13; D gene unclear. From germline, CDR1 is PRHDT and CDR2 FYEKMQ (reference sequence). V lost 6 bases and J 0 bases, leaving 9 bases between the germline ends. The CDR3 is made up of 14 amino acids. CDR3 nucleotide sequence: TGTGCCAGCAGACCCGATACCTCCTACAATGAGCAGTTCTTC. Translating gives CASRPDTSYNEQFF.

The chain is built from TRBV7-2 and TRBJ1-2; a weak D match, TRBD1 (5 bases). CDR1 and CDR2 (germline): SGHTA, FQGNSA. The length of the CDR3 is 13 residues. V lost 5 bases and J lost 6, with 13 bases in between. The CDR3 region has the DNA TGTGCCAGCAGCCCCGGCAGGGAGGATGGCTACACCTTC. Amino acids: CASSPGREDGYTF.

The chain combines TRBV6-5 with TRBJ1-1; 7 bases are shared with TRBD1. The ends lost 5 bases at V and 5 bases at J; junction bases unmatched: 8. The germline gives CDR1 MNHEY, CDR2 SVGAGI. The CDR3 contains 14 residues. CDR3 in DNA: TGTGCCAGCAGTAAAGACAGGGTAGAAACTGAAGCTTTCTTT. Translation gives CASSKDRVETEAFF.

About this clonotype: An end of the junction does not agree with germline; a read error may underlie this. The CDR3 sequence is CARSPIGSGDEQFF. In DNA form, the CDR3 reads TGTGCCCGCAGTCCCATAGGTTCAGGCGATGAGCAGTTCTTC. The rearrangement joins TRBV27 to TRBJ2-1; D is ambiguous. CDR3 length: 14 amino acids. Germline CDR1 is MNHEY and CDR2 is SMNVEV (reference sequence).

This clonotype has at least ten counts. This chain uses TRBV20-1 with TRBJ2-5, with unresolved D. The CDR3 is made up of 13 amino acids. The ends were cut back, 3 bases at V and 0 bases at J, with 8 bases in the middle. Per germline, CDR1 DFQATT and CDR2 SNEGSKA (reference sequence). The CDR3 loop reads CSASVRYQETQYF. CDR3 DNA: TGCAGTGCTAGTGTACGGTACCAAGAGACCCAGTACTTC.

This clonotype came up once. The CDR3 loop reads CASSPRGGQNQETQYF. The CDR3 nucleotides read TGCGCCAGCAGCCCAAGAGGGGGACAGAACCAAGAGACCCAGTACTTC. The V and J genes are TRBV5-1 and TRBJ2-5; 7 positions agree with TRBD1. V shed 4 bases and J 0 bases; nucleotides not matched to a gene: 9. The CDR3 is made up of 16 amino acids. Germline CDR1 reads SGHRS; CDR2 reads YFSETQ.

The CDR3 loop reads CASSRFIAAERDEQFF. CDR3 coding DNA: TGCGCCAGCAGCCGATTCATCGCGGCAGAAAGGGATGAGCAGTTCTTC. V gene TRBV4-1 combines with J gene TRBJ2-1; D is unclear. Germline V gives CDR1 MGHRA, CDR2 YSYEKL. The CDR3 covers 16 residues. The V gene lost 4 bases and the J gene lost 8 bases, with 21 bases spanning the gap.

This clonotype was counted a few times. This rearrangement joins TRBV25-1 to TRBJ2-5; D may match TRBD1 or TRBD2 (5 bases each). The CDR3 sequence is 13 residues long. Trimming took 5 bases from V and 4 from J, leaving 11 bases between them. CDR1 MGHDK and CDR2 SYGVNS come from the germline V gene. The CDR3 nucleotides are TGTGCCAGCAGTAAGGGACCTGGAGAGACCCAGTACTTC. This sequence encodes CASSKGPGETQYF.

The rearrangement links TRBV7-2 to TRBJ2-7; the D is unclear. Trimming took off 6 bases at V and 5 bases at J, with 14 bases between the two ends. Germline V gives CDR1 SGHTA, CDR2 FQGNSA. The CDR3 length is 13 residues. This chain's CDR3 is CASRPRESNEQYF. The CDR3 nucleotides read TGTGCCAGCAGACCAAGGGAATCGAACGAGCAGTACTTC.

The J gene is TRBJ1-6, the V gene TRBV11-2; unclear D gene. CDR3 length: 15 amino acids. Trimming stripped 1 base from V and 14 bases from J, with 18 bases between. Germline CDR1 is SGHAT and CDR2 is FQNNGV. The CDR3 spells CASSLGRALSVALHF. For the CDR3, the DNA is TGTGCCAGCAGCTTAGGGCGGGCTTTGTCGGTTGCCCTCCACTTT.

This chain links TRBV27 with TRBJ2-1, with no clear D. V was shortened by 5 bases and J by 7 bases, with 12 bases between the two germline ends. In germline, CDR1 is MNHEY, CDR2 SMNVEV (reference sequence). This CDR3 comprises 13 residues. CDR3 in DNA: TGTGCCAGCAGTACGGGCTTCGGGAATGAGCAGTTCTTC. Its translation: CASSTGFGNEQFF.

In this sample, this clonotype turned up a few times. This sequence joins TRBV24-1 and TRBJ2-2, with 9 positions matching TRBD1. Unmatched junction bases numbered 7, after V lost 8 bases and J lost 4 bases. CDR1 and CDR2 from the germline V gene are KGHDR and SFDVKD. The CDR3 consists of 15 residues. This chain's CDR3 is CATNPGQGFTGELFF. DNA of the CDR3: TGTGCCACCAACCCGGGACAGGGTTTCACCGGGGAGCTGTTTTTT.

The rearrangement joins TRBV6-5 to TRBJ1-1, with D possibly being TRBD1 (5 bases). CDR1 MNHEY and CDR2 SVGAGI come from the germline V gene. Trimming shortened V by 4 bases and J by 10 bases, and 13 bases separated the two germline ends. This CDR3 has 12 amino acids. Here the CDR3 reads CASSSPAGRAFF. The DNA of the CDR3 is TGTGCCAGCAGTTCTCCGGCGGGGCGAGCTTTCTTT.

The J gene is TRBJ1-2, the V gene TRBV7-9; D is uncertain. V was shortened by 5 bases and J by 3 bases, with 10 bases between the two germline ends. The CDR3 has 13 amino acids. Germline lookup yields CDR1 SEHNR and CDR2 FQNEAQ (reference sequence). The CDR3 is CASSRLRYYGYTF. In DNA form, the CDR3 reads TGTGCCAGCAGCCGACTACGGTACTATGGCTACACCTTC. Together with reference TRBV7-9 and TRBJ1-2, the CDR3 gives the full variable domain: DTGVSQNPRHKITKRGQNVTFRCDPISEHNRLYWYRQTLGQGPEFLTYFQNEAQLEKSRLLSDRFSAERPKGSFSTLEIQRTEQGDSAMYLCASSRLRYYGYTFGSGTRLTVV.

This chain links TRBV5-5 with TRBJ1-6, with 7 bases that match TRBD1. The CDR3 runs 15 residues. From germline, CDR1 is SGHKS and CDR2 YYEKEE (reference sequence). The junction had 4 bases not matched to a gene; V was cut back by 2 bases and J by 5 bases. CDR3 in amino acids: CASSLMGQNNSPLHF. CDR3 coding DNA: TGTGCCAGCAGCTTAATGGGACAGAATAATTCACCCCTCCACTTT.

The chain employs TRBV28 and TRBJ2-5; TRBD1 matches at 10 bases. The V segment lost 4 bases and the J segment 1 base; nucleotides outside the gene matches: 6. Per germline, CDR1 MDHEN and CDR2 SYDVKM. The CDR3 length is 16 residues. The CDR3 loop reads CASSSRDRGFQETQYF. The CDR3 coding sequence is TGTGCCAGCAGTTCCCGGGACAGGGGATTCCAAGAGACCCAGTACTTC.

This chain uses TRBV10-3 with TRBJ2-7, with D maybe TRBD2 (6 bases). The germline CDR1 and CDR2 sequences are ENHRY and SYGVKD. The CDR3 extends over 13 amino acids. V lost 9 bases and J lost 2, with 14 bases in between. In nucleotides, the CDR3 is TGTGCCATGTCCCGGGACTCTACCTACGAGCAGTACTTC. It translates to CAMSRDSTYEQYF.

The rearrangement joins TRBV6-5 to TRBJ2-7; D may be TRBD2 (6 bases). The DNA end is more similar to TRBJ2-5, so the J call may be wrong. The CDR3 has 13 residues. Germline-derived CDR1 and CDR2 are MNHEY and SVGAGI. Here the CDR3 DNA reads TGTGCCAGCAGATTCGGGACTTTAGAGACCCAGTACTTC. It yields the protein CASRFGTLETQYF.

The table lists this clonotype with a few counts. V gene TRBV6-2 or TRBV6-3 combines with J gene TRBJ2-7; TRBD2 matches 11 bases. Per the germline V gene, CDR1 is MNHEY and CDR2 is SVGEGT. The CDR3 has 16 residues. V shed 6 bases and J 2 bases; nucleotides not matched to a gene: 9. CDR3 amino acids: CASSLTTSGSAYEQYF. Here the CDR3 DNA reads TGTGCCAGCAGCCTCACCACTAGCGGGAGCGCCTACGAGCAGTACTTC.

This chain joins TRBV20-1 and TRBJ2-1; D unresolved. The DNA matches TRBJ2-7 better at its end, which makes the J call doubtful. Germline lookup yields CDR1 DFQATT and CDR2 SNEGSKA (reference sequence). The length of the CDR3 is 13 residues. Here the CDR3 DNA reads TGCAGTGCTATCCGGGCCCTTTACAATGAGCAGTACTTC. This gives the protein CSAIRALYNEQYF.

The gene calls are TRBV24-1 and TRBJ2-1; D uncertain. CDR1 and CDR2 from the germline V gene are KGHDR and SFDVKD. Trimming removed 4 bases at V and 0 bases at J, with 15 bases between. This CDR3 contains 17 residues. For the CDR3, the DNA is TGTGCCACCAGTGACTCCAGGCGACCGAGCTCCTACAATGAGCAGTTCTTC. It yields the protein CATSDSRRPSSYNEQFF.

Details on this clonotype: Compared with germline, one end of the junction differs, possibly owing to a read error. The rearrangement joins TRBV27 to TRBJ1-6; 8 bases line up with TRBD1. This CDR3 is built from 17 residues. Germline values: CDR1 MNHEY, CDR2 SMNVEV (reference sequence). The CDR3 reads CAGSLFSGGRINSPLHF. The CDR3 DNA reads as TGTGCCGGCAGTTTATTCTCAGGGGGCCGGATTAATTCACCCCTCCACTTT.

There are many counts of this clonotype. This rearrangement joins TRBV7-2 to TRBJ2-5; TRBD2 agrees at 10 bases. Trimming at V came to 1 base and at J to 6 bases, leaving 5 bases not matched to a gene. The CDR3 is 15 residues long. Germline CDR1 and CDR2: SGHTA and FQGNSA. In DNA, the CDR3 is TGTGCCAGCAGCTTAGGGGCTAGCGGGAGTAAGACCCAGTACTTC. Translating gives CASSLGASGSKTQYF.

This clonotype is a singleton in its sample. V and J are TRBV7-2 and TRBJ2-3, with a possible D match to TRBD2 (5 bases). Trimming removed 5 bases from V and 0 bases from J, with 15 bases in between. From germline, CDR1 is SGHTA and CDR2 FQGNSA. The CDR3 loop spans 16 amino acids. CDR3 in amino acids: CASSTLADPSTDTQYF. As DNA, the CDR3 is TGTGCCAGCAGCACCCTAGCAGACCCTAGCACAGATACGCAGTATTTT. Full variable domain (remainder filled in from reference TRBV7-2 and TRBJ2-3): GAGVSQSPSNKVTEKGKDVELRCDPISGHTALYWYRQSLGQGLEFLIYFQGNSAPDKSGLPSDRFSAERTGGSVSTLTIQRTQQEDSAVYLCASSTLADPSTDTQYFGPGTRLTVL.

Written as DNA, the CDR3 is TGTGCCACCAGTGACCCCCGAGACGTTGCGGAGGGGAAATATGAGCAGTTCTTC. Its translation: CATSDPRDVAEGKYEQFF. The chain combines TRBV24-1 with TRBJ2-1, with TRBD2 as a possible D gene (6 bases). Trimming cost V 4 bases and J 8 bases, with 26 bases left between them. CDR1 is KGHDR and CDR2 is SFDVKD in the germline V gene. The CDR3 length is 18 residues.

In this sample, this clonotype turned up a few times. This chain uses TRBV27 with TRBJ1-2; possibly TRBD1 for D (5 bases). CDR1 and CDR2 (germline): MNHEY, SMNVEV (reference sequence). CDR3 length equals 15 residues. The V end lost 6 bases, the J end lost 3 bases, and 17 bases lay between the germline ends. In DNA form, the CDR3 reads TGTGCCAGCAGGGCTTTGACAGAGATAGACTATGGCTACACCTTC. Translation gives CASRALTEIDYGYTF.

This clonotype was detected only a few times. The rearrangement links TRBV4-1 to TRBJ2-7, with TRBD1 matching 7 bases. Germline-derived CDR1 and CDR2 are MGHRA and YSYEKL. The J segment lost 6 bases and the V segment lost 6 bases, leaving 14 bases of the junction unmatched. The CDR3 contains 15 residues. CDR3 protein: CASRPTKGTVLEQYF. The CDR3 coding sequence is TGCGCCAGCAGGCCCACTAAAGGGACAGTCCTCGAGCAGTACTTC.

The genes are TRBV3-1 and TRBJ2-7; the D gene is possibly TRBD1 (6 bases). Trimming stripped 1 base from V and 3 bases from J, with 13 bases between. Germline CDR1 and CDR2: LGHDT and YNNKEL (reference sequence). The CDR3 loop spans 15 amino acids. The CDR3 region is CASSQGSGVYYEQYF. The CDR3 nucleotides read TGTGCCAGCAGCCAAGGGTCAGGGGTTTACTACGAGCAGTACTTC.

This clonotype appeared a few times. J is TRBJ1-1 and V is TRBV27; the D gene is possibly TRBD1 (6 bases). Trimming pared 6 bases from V and 2 bases from J, leaving 16 bases between. Germline V lookup: CDR1 MNHEY, CDR2 SMNVEV (reference sequence). CDR3 length: 15 residues. The CDR3 region has the DNA TGTGCCAGCAGGCGACAACAGGGTGGTAACACTGAAGCTTTCTTT. Its translation: CASRRQQGGNTEAFF.

This clonotype has only a few counts. The rearrangement joins TRBV14 to TRBJ2-1; TRBD2 agrees at 9 bases. Germline V lookup: CDR1 SGHDN, CDR2 FVKESK. J lost 6 bases, V lost 5 bases, and 11 bases had no gene match. The CDR3 runs 16 residues. DNA of the CDR3: TGTGCCAGCAGCTATACTGGGACTAGCTTCGGCAATGAGCAGTTCTTC. Amino acids: CASSYTGTSFGNEQFF.